The sequence of this T cell receptor (beta chain) was determined in a study of patients and donors after allogeneic stem cell transplantation. The CDR3 runs 16 residues. Germline assignment: CDR1 GTSNPN and CDR2 SVGIG (reference sequence). V shed 3 bases, J shed 2 bases, and the junction held 5 bases outside the gene matches. This clonotype was recorded only once. TCRdb reprocessed the RT-PCR reads with MiXCR, giving one entry per CDR3 protein. The sample comprises about a million distinct CDR3 sequences, approximately 18% of which are singletons, and 5% to 7.5% rests with the top ten. This chain joins TRBV30 and TRBJ2-3, with 13 bases that match TRBD2. The specimen was blood, either unsorted or a sorted T cell fraction (not recorded which). This TCR was sampled from a human donor who was either an allogeneic HSCT recipient or a stem cell or donor lymphocyte infusion donor (not recorded which). It is not recorded whose cells these are; they may come from a transplant donor. This CDR3 is CAWSGTSGELTDTQYF. CDR3 nucleotides: TGTGCCTGGAGCGGGACTAGCGGGGAACTCACAGATACGCAGTATTTT.